Following are 20 T cell receptor beta chains from one sample sequenced in a study of blood T cell repertoires in COVID-19. Measured with immunoSEQ multiplex PCR; TCRdb has only the in-frame clones, and not every one. This sample has 60,000 to 90,000 clones; around nine tenths occur once, and the top ten carry 0.75% to 0.8%. The source material was peripheral blood. The receptor set was obtained from an elderly woman with acute or convalescent COVID-19.

In regard to this clone: The limits of the CDR3 on the DNA are not certain, so only TCRdb's listed CDR3 is given. The chain has TRBV21-1 and TRBJ1-2; TRBD1 reflects the table's D call only, with no check against the DNA. TRBV21-1 is a pseudogene segment. The CDR3 comprises 18 residues, both ends counted. The CDR3 here is CASSPKRVGTGNLYGYTF.

This clone was recorded only once. V gene TRBV25-1 combines with J gene TRBJ1-2, with 9 bases matching TRBD1. The CDR3 has 15 amino acids. J lost 3 bases, V lost 2 bases, and 4 bases had no gene match. Germline V lookup: CDR1 MGHDK, CDR2 SYGVNS. The CDR3 bases are TGTGCCAGCAGTGAAGCGGGACAGGGCTACTATGGCTACACCTTC. Protein product: CASSEAGQGYYGYTF.

This clone came up once. The chain combines TRBV11-2 with TRBJ2-1; TRBD2 aligns across 8 bases. Germline V gene lookup returns CDR1 SGHAT and CDR2 FQNNGV. This CDR3 has 16 residues. Unmatched junction bases numbered 15, after V lost 11 bases and J lost 3 bases. Here the CDR3 DNA reads TGTGCCGCCTCCCGGGAAGCGGGGGCCGACTACAATGAGCAGTTCTTC. Translation gives CAASREAGADYNEQFF. Variable domain in full (rest from reference TRBV11-2 and TRBJ2-1): EAGVAQSPRYKIIEKRQSVAFWCNPISGHATLYWYQQILGQGPKLLIQFQNNGVVDDSQLPKDRFSAERLKGVDSTLKIQPAKLEDSAVYLCAASREAGADYNEQFFGPGTRLTVL.

The J gene is TRBJ2-3, the V gene TRBV7-8, with 8 positions matching TRBD1. Germline CDR1 is SGHVS and CDR2 is FQNEAQ. Losses at the gene ends were 6 bases for V and 4 bases for J; bases not matched to a gene: 6. The CDR3 runs to 14 residues. Here the CDR3 DNA reads TGTGCCAGCAGGAACGACAGGGGATCAGATACGCAGTATTTT. Protein sequence: CASRNDRGSDTQYF.

This chain connects TRBV19 to TRBJ2-1, with D perhaps matching TRBD2 (6 bases). Trimming shortened V by 0 bases and J by 5 bases, and 14 bases separated the two germline ends. The CDR3 has 16 residues. In germline, CDR1 is LNHDA, CDR2 SQIVND (reference sequence). The CDR3 region is CASSIDPGAPNNEQFF. In DNA, the CDR3 is TGTGCCAGTAGTATAGACCCGGGAGCCCCGAACAATGAGCAGTTCTTC.

The V gene is TRBV4-1, the J gene TRBJ2-3; a possible D gene is TRBD1 (7 bases). The CDR3 has 16 amino acids. CDR1 and CDR2 (germline): MGHRA, YSYEKL. With 4 bases removed from V and 3 bases from J, the gap between germline ends came to 17 bases. The CDR3 DNA follows: TGCGCCAGCAGCCCAGGGGGGATCGCACTTACAGATACGCAGTATTTT. The encoded protein is CASSPGGIALTDTQYF.

V and J are TRBV27 and TRBJ1-2; perhaps TRBD1 as D (5 bases). The germline CDR1 and CDR2 sequences are MNHEY and SMNVEV (reference sequence). This CDR3 spans 13 amino acids. V lost 6 bases and J lost 4, with 12 bases in between. The CDR3: CASSHGGGYGYTF. The CDR3 DNA follows: TGTGCCAGCAGCCACGGGGGTGGCTATGGCTACACCTTC.

The chain has TRBV7-3 and TRBJ2-1; 8 nucleotides align to TRBD1. V was clipped by 0 bases and J by 7 bases; unmatched bases: 5. The CDR3 is made up of 15 amino acids. In germline, CDR1 is SGHTA, CDR2 FQGTGA. As DNA, the CDR3 is TGTGCCAGCAGCTTAACTGGGACAGGAGAGAATGAGCAGTTCTTC. Residues: CASSLTGTGENEQFF.

The chain links TRBV4-2 to TRBJ2-1; TRBD2 agrees at 8 bases. This CDR3 has 13 residues. From germline, CDR1 is LGHNA and CDR2 YNFKEQ. Losses at the gene ends were 1 base for V and 8 bases for J; bases not matched to a gene: 1. The CDR3 bases are TGTGCCAGCAGCCAAGGACTAGCGTATGAGCAGTTCTTC. Protein: CASSQGLAYEQFF.

The chain recombines TRBV6-5 with TRBJ1-5, with a weak D call TRBD1 (5 bases). This CDR3 has 15 residues. The V and J ends lost 0 bases and 5 bases respectively, with 11 bases between them. Germline CDR1 reads MNHEY; CDR2 reads SVGAGI. Here the CDR3 reads CASSYSYRTDQPQHF. Here the CDR3 DNA reads TGTGCCAGCAGTTACTCCTACAGGACCGATCAGCCCCAGCATTTT.

V gene TRBV2 combines with J gene TRBJ2-7; 12 nucleotides match TRBD2. The trim removed 6 bases at V and 4 bases at J, leaving 1 base unmatched. Germline V gene sequence: CDR1 SNHLY, CDR2 FYNNEI. The CDR3 is made up of 13 amino acids. The CDR3 here is CASRTSGSYEQYF. The CDR3, as DNA: TGTGCCAGCAGGACTAGCGGGAGTTACGAGCAGTACTTC.

V is TRBV29-1 and J is TRBJ2-1, with TRBD2 identical over 10 bases. CDR1 and CDR2 (germline): SQVTM, ANQGSEA. With 8 bases clipped from V and 2 bases from J, the junction kept 6 bases outside the gene matches. The CDR3 covers 14 residues. CDR3 residues: CSTRAGGTYNEQFF. CDR3 nucleotides: TGCAGCACTAGAGCGGGGGGGACCTACAATGAGCAGTTCTTC.

V is TRBV12-5 and J is TRBJ2-1; 7 bases match TRBD2. The germline gives CDR1 LGHNT, CDR2 FRNRAP. After removal of 4 bases from V and 3 bases from J, the junction contained 6 bases not matched to a gene. The CDR3 totals 15 residues. CDR3 DNA sequence: TGTGCTAGTGGTTCCCCCGGGGGGATCTACAATGAGCAGTTCTTC. This sequence encodes CASGSPGGIYNEQFF. The full variable domain, rest sourced from reference TRBV12-5 and TRBJ2-1, is DARVTQTPRHKVTEMGQEVTMRCQPILGHNTVFWYRQTMMQGLELLAYFRNRAPLDDSGMPKDRFSAEMPDATLATLKIQPSEPRDSAVYFCASGSPGGIYNEQFFGPGTRLTVL.

This chain links TRBV5-4 with TRBJ2-7; 7 positions match TRBD1. Trimming at V came to 0 bases and at J to 3 bases, leaving 6 bases not matched to a gene. The CDR3 spans 15 residues. Germline CDR1 and CDR2: SGHNT and YYREEE (reference sequence). The CDR3 nucleotides are TGTGCCAGCAGCTTGGAACCGGGACAGCACTACGAGCAGTACTTC. It translates to CASSLEPGQHYEQYF.

The chain joins TRBV24-1 to TRBJ2-2, with a possible D match to TRBD1 (5 bases). V was clipped by 1 base and J by 1 base, with 6 bases between them. The CDR3 totals 15 residues. Germline CDR1 is KGHDR and CDR2 is SFDVKD. The CDR3 region is CATSDFGQNTGELFF. CDR3 coding DNA: TGTGCCACCAGTGATTTTGGACAGAACACCGGGGAGCTGTTTTTT.

The chain joins TRBV28 to TRBJ2-7; weak D call: TRBD2 (5 bases). The CDR3 is made up of 14 amino acids. The germline CDR1 and CDR2 sequences are MDHEN and SYDVKM. V lost 5 bases to trimming and J lost 2 bases, with 13 bases between them. The CDR3 reads CASSPRDWAYEQYF. In nucleotides, the CDR3 is TGTGCCAGCAGTCCCCGGGATTGGGCCTACGAGCAGTACTTC.

V usage is TRBV5-1 and J usage is TRBJ2-5, with unresolved D. The V end lost 1 base, the J end lost 0 bases, and 10 bases lay between the germline ends. Germline V gives CDR1 SGHRS, CDR2 YFSETQ. The CDR3 contains 15 residues. CDR3 DNA sequence: TGCGCCAGCAGCTTGAACGGGTGGTACCAAGAGACCCAGTACTTC. Encoded protein: CASSLNGWYQETQYF.

The genes are TRBV7-2 and TRBJ1-2; TRBD1 might be the D (6 bases). The CDR3 has 15 residues. V was pared by 4 bases and J by 5 bases, with 17 bases between. CDR1 SGHTA and CDR2 FQGNSA come from the germline V gene. The CDR3 loop is CASSSRTVQGYGYTF. DNA for the CDR3: TGTGCCAGCAGCTCCCGGACGGTCCAGGGGTATGGCTACACCTTC.

The chain has TRBV19 and TRBJ2-3, with no clear D. The CDR3 runs to 12 residues. The V end lost 3 bases, the J end lost 8 bases, and 9 bases lay between the germline ends. Germline V gene lookup returns CDR1 LNHDA and CDR2 SQIVND (reference sequence). CDR3 coding DNA: TGTGCCAGTAGTATGGCGGCCGGTACGCAGTATTTT. It specifies CASSMAAGTQYF.

This clone has only one observation. The chain links TRBV7-6 to TRBJ1-4, with D possibly TRBD1 on 5 matching bases. The ends were cut back, 3 bases at V and 7 bases at J, with 24 bases in the middle. This CDR3 is 18 amino acids long. The germline V gene has CDR1 SGHVS and CDR2 FNYEAQ. This CDR3 is CASSFIQVRGAEGEKLFF. The CDR3 nucleotides are TGTGCCAGCAGCTTTATACAGGTCCGGGGAGCGGAGGGTGAAAAACTGTTTTTT.